The 27 T cell receptor beta chains below come from one sample, sequenced in a study of regulatory T cells in long-lasting Graves disease. For TCR beta, libraries came from iRepertoire HTBI primers and Arm-PCR of CDR3 regions. TCRdb ran MiXCR on the multiplex PCR reads and lists one entry per CDR3 protein. Among 400,000 to 500,000 distinct CDR3 sequences listed, around 17% were seen once. Indicated time point: newly diagnosed GD, antithyroid drugs for less than 3 months. With RNA extracted from PBMCs as input, the TCR library was made. These records were also assigned to another study, of T cells in Graves' hyperthyroidism and ophthalmopathy.

The sequencing here drew on peripheral blood mononuclear cells (PBMCs), taken at new diagnosis, from a patient treated with antithyroid drugs. These receptors all come from a woman aged 18-35 years with Graves disease.

In its sample, this clonotype was seen many times. The chain combines TRBV6-1 with TRBJ2-1, with 7 bases aligning to TRBD2. The germline V gene has CDR1 MNHNS and CDR2 SASEGT. V was clipped by 4 bases and J by 0 bases; unmatched bases: 6. CDR3 length equals 16 residues. CDR3 residues: CASSGTSPSSYNEQFF. For the CDR3, the DNA is TGTGCCAGCAGTGGGACTAGTCCCAGCTCCTACAATGAGCAGTTCTTC.

This clonotype was counted ten times or more. This rearrangement joins TRBV10-3 to TRBJ2-7, with D perhaps matching TRBD1 (5 bases). Germline V gene lookup returns CDR1 ENHRY and CDR2 SYGVKD. The CDR3 runs 13 residues. Trimming shortened V by 10 bases and J by 9 bases, and 22 bases separated the two germline ends. CDR3 residues: CATEDLERGLQYF. The CDR3 DNA follows: TGTGCCACAGAGGACCTAGAAAGGGGCTTGCAGTACTTC.

The table lists this clonotype with many counts. The rearrangement joins TRBV6-1 to TRBJ2-1, with D tentatively TRBD2 (6 bases). The germline CDR1 and CDR2 sequences are MNHNS and SASEGT. Trimming took off 4 bases at V and 4 bases at J, with 14 bases between the two ends. There are 15 residues in the CDR3. The CDR3 sequence: CASSADTGDYNEQFF. The CDR3, as DNA: TGTGCCAGCAGTGCCGACACGGGGGATTACAATGAGCAGTTCTTC.

In this sample, this clonotype turned up a few times. This chain uses TRBV28 with TRBJ1-6; a possible D gene is TRBD1 (5 bases). V was trimmed by 5 bases and J by 11 bases, leaving 13 bases between them. Germline V gene lookup returns CDR1 MDHEN and CDR2 SYDVKM. The length of the CDR3 is 13 residues. CDR3 in amino acids: CASSRDEGAPLHF. DNA for the CDR3: TGTGCCAGCAGTCGGGATGAAGGGGCACCCCTCCACTTT.

The V and J genes are TRBV4-1 and TRBJ1-5, with D hard to call. Trimming stripped 1 base from V and 0 bases from J, with 10 bases between. This CDR3 is 16 amino acids long. CDR1 and CDR2 (germline): MGHRA, YSYEKL. In DNA, the CDR3 is TGCGCCAGCAGCCAAGGGAGAACATTTAGCAATCAGCCCCAGCATTTT. It translates to CASSQGRTFSNQPQHF.

This clonotype was detected a few times. The gene calls are TRBV7-2 and TRBJ1-4, with D unresolved. V shed 5 bases and J shed 8 bases, with 15 bases lying between them. In germline, CDR1 is SGHTA, CDR2 FQGNSA. This CDR3 region has 14 residues. CDR3 coding DNA: TGTGCCAGCAGCCAGAAAAGGACTGACGAAAAACTGTTTTTT. This translates into CASSQKRTDEKLFF.

This clonotype has more than one count but fewer than ten. The V and J genes are TRBV10-3 and TRBJ2-3, with TRBD2 identical over 13 bases. Germline loops: CDR1 ENHRY, CDR2 SYGVKD. V gave up 6 bases and J gave up 0 bases; unmatched junction bases: 0. CDR3 length: 15 amino acids. The CDR3 DNA follows: TGTGCCATCAGACTAGCGGGAGGGAGCACAGATACGCAGTATTTT. This sequence encodes CAIRLAGGSTDTQYF.

In its sample, this clonotype was seen many times. The chain employs TRBV29-1 and TRBJ1-3; tentatively, D is TRBD1 (5 bases). Germline-derived CDR1 and CDR2 are SQVTM and ANQGSEA. The CDR3 is 13 amino acids. The V end lost 4 bases, the J end lost 11 bases, and 18 bases lay between the germline ends. CDR3 DNA sequence: TGCAGCGTTGGGGGGGACGACCGAAGTTCCATATATTTT. This encodes CSVGGDDRSSIYF.

CDR3 coding DNA: TGTGCCTGGAGGTCTCACGCGGAGCTCACCGGGGAGCTGTTTTTT. Translating it yields CAWRSHAELTGELFF. The chain joins TRBV30 to TRBJ2-2, with D uncertain. CDR1 and CDR2 from the germline V gene are GTSNPN and SVGIG (reference sequence). The CDR3 sequence is 15 residues long. Between the trimmed V and J ends, which lost 3 bases and 4 bases, there was a span of 15 bases.

The chain uses TRBV6-2 or TRBV6-3 and TRBJ2-2; 9 bases match TRBD1. There are 17 residues in the CDR3. V lost 2 bases and J lost 5; bases outside the gene matches: 9. From germline, CDR1 is MNHEY and CDR2 SVGEGT. The CDR3 protein is CASSYHHRGQWTGELFF. CDR3 DNA: TGTGCCAGCAGTTACCACCACAGGGGGCAGTGGACCGGGGAGCTGTTTTTT.

This clonotype was seen a handful of times. The chain uses TRBV4-1 and TRBJ2-1; 8 bases are shared with TRBD2. Looked up from germline, CDR1 is MGHRA and CDR2 is YSYEKL. The V gene end was trimmed by 4 bases and the J gene end by 1 base; junction bases not matched to a gene: 9. The CDR3 has 17 residues. Here the CDR3 DNA reads TGCGCCAGCAGCCGTGTTGTCAGCGGGAGATCCTACAATGAGCAGTTCTTC. This gives the protein CASSRVVSGRSYNEQFF.

This clonotype was observed once. This clone may be a read error of a much larger clone one base away. The V gene is TRBV5-1, the J gene TRBJ2-3; 7 nucleotides match TRBD1. The V gene's germline CDR1 is SGHRS and CDR2 YFSETQ. The CDR3 covers 16 residues. Germline trimming cut 0 bases from V and 1 base from J; bases unmatched to any gene: 5. CDR3 sequence: CASSLVRGTGTDTQYF. The CDR3 region has the DNA TGCGCCAGCAGCTTGGTCCGAGGGACAGGCACAGATACGCAGTATTTT.

This clonotype came up many times. This CDR3 reads CASSLRKLSSYNEQFF. The CDR3 bases are TGTGCCAGCAGTTTACGTAAATTAAGCTCCTACAATGAGCAGTTCTTC. This chain connects TRBV28 to TRBJ2-1; D unclear. This CDR3 has 16 residues. The V end was cut by 2 bases, the J end by 0 bases, with 11 bases between. In germline, CDR1 is MDHEN, CDR2 SYDVKM.

This clonotype showed up many times. The rearrangement joins TRBV7-3 to TRBJ2-1; 9 bases are a match to TRBD2. V trimming: 2 bases; J trimming: 6 bases; junction bases outside the gene matches: 8. Germline lookup yields CDR1 SGHTA and CDR2 FQGTGA. The CDR3 extends over 16 amino acids. The DNA for the CDR3 is TGTGCCAGCAGCTTAGGCGGGGGGGACAGACGCAATGAGCAGTTCTTC. It encodes CASSLGGGDRRNEQFF. The full variable domain, with the rest looked up from reference TRBV7-3 and TRBJ2-1, is GAGVSQTPSNKVTEKGKYVELRCDPISGHTALYWYRQSLGQGPEFLIYFQGTGAADDSGLPNDRFFAVRPEGSVSTLKIQRTERGDSAVYLCASSLGGGDRRNEQFFGPGTRLTVL.

This clonotype was observed a handful of times. V gene TRBV18 combines with J gene TRBJ1-1; possible D gene TRBD1, 5 bases. The V and J ends lost 6 bases and 1 base respectively, with 12 bases between them. This CDR3 is 14 amino acids long. Per the germline V gene, CDR1 is KGHSH and CDR2 is LQKENI. CDR3 bases: TGTGCCAGCTCGCAGTTCGGGGGGAACACTGAAGCTTTCTTT. It is translated as CASSQFGGNTEAFF.

The V call is TRBV7-2, the J call TRBJ2-1; weak D call: TRBD1 (6 bases). The germline V and J ends were trimmed by 1 base and 9 bases, with 13 bases remaining between them. Germline CDR1 reads SGHTA; CDR2 reads FQGNSA. CDR3 size: 14 residues. CDR3 DNA sequence: TGTGCCAGCAGCTTAGTCGCCAGGGGCAGTGAGCAGTTCTTC. Residues: CASSLVARGSEQFF.

This chain uses TRBV12-3 or TRBV12-4 with TRBJ2-1; TRBD2 matches 8 bases. CDR3 length: 16 amino acids. Unmatched junction bases numbered 9, after V lost 7 bases and J lost 1 base. The CDR3 DNA is TGTGCCAGCACCGGGGGGGGAGCCGGATCCTACAATGAGCAGTTCTTC. The encoded protein is CASTGGGAGSYNEQFF.

This clonotype was seen only a few times. The rearrangement joins TRBV11-2 to TRBJ2-5, with D possibly TRBD1 on 5 matching bases. CDR3 length equals 12 residues. In germline, CDR1 is SGHAT, CDR2 FQNNGV. Trimming removed 5 bases from V and 9 bases from J, with 13 bases in between. CDR3 in amino acids: CASSRQQQAQYF. CDR3 nucleotides: TGTGCCAGCAGCCGCCAGCAACAGGCCCAGTACTTC.

This sequence joins TRBV27 and TRBJ2-1; no definite D call. The germline CDR1 and CDR2 sequences are MNHEY and SMNVEV (reference sequence). The CDR3 is 14 amino acids. Trimming cost V 4 bases and J 10 bases, with 17 bases left between them. Here the CDR3 DNA reads TGTGCCAGCAGTTCCTGGAACCCCAGTAGGGAGCAGTTCTTC. Amino acid sequence: CASSSWNPSREQFF.

V usage is TRBV27 and J usage is TRBJ2-7; 7 nucleotides match TRBD1. The CDR3 runs 13 residues. The germline CDR1 and CDR2 sequences are MNHEY and SMNVEV (reference sequence). The ends lost 6 bases at V and 5 bases at J; junction bases unmatched: 7. The CDR3 DNA reads TGTGCCAGCAGCTTGACAGGGTCCCACGAGCAGTACTTC. Encoded protein: CASSLTGSHEQYF.

This clonotype came up a few times. The CDR3 DNA is TGTGCCATCAGTGCTAGCGAGTACACCGGGGAGCTGTTTTTT. Translated: CAISASEYTGELFF. This chain joins TRBV10-3 and TRBJ2-2; maybe TRBD2 (6 bases). Trimming stripped 4 bases from V and 3 bases from J, with 9 bases between. This CDR3 has 14 amino acids. Looked up from germline, CDR1 is ENHRY and CDR2 is SYGVKD.

This clonotype was seen a handful of times. The chain uses TRBV14 and TRBJ1-2; tentatively, D is TRBD1 (5 bases). V was clipped by 1 base and J by 7 bases, with 10 bases between them. CDR3 size: 13 residues. The V gene's germline CDR1 is SGHDN and CDR2 FVKESK. DNA of the CDR3: TGTGCCAGCAGCCAAGTGTCGGGGCTTGGCTACACCTTC. Its translation: CASSQVSGLGYTF.

The genes are TRBV6-2 or TRBV6-3 and TRBJ2-7; D may match TRBD1 or TRBD2 (5 bases each). Looked up from germline, CDR1 is MNHEY and CDR2 is SVGEGT. This CDR3 has 17 amino acids. With 6 bases removed from V and 0 bases from J, the gap between germline ends came to 21 bases. CDR3 DNA: TGTGCCAGCAGAAACCTACCGGGACGTAAAAGCTCCTACGAGCAGTACTTC. It translates to CASRNLPGRKSSYEQYF.

This clonotype was picked up many times. The V and J genes are TRBV28 and TRBJ2-1; D possibly corresponds to TRBD2 (6 bases). This CDR3 is 13 amino acids long. The germline CDR1 and CDR2 sequences are MDHEN and SYDVKM. V was clipped by 6 bases and J by 4 bases, with 10 bases between them. The CDR3 DNA reads as TGTGCCAGCAGGGGTAGCGGTTACAATGAGCAGTTCTTC. This encodes CASRGSGYNEQFF.

The sample holds many counts of this clonotype. V usage is TRBV12-3 or TRBV12-4 and J usage is TRBJ2-1, with 13 positions matching TRBD2. This CDR3 contains 19 residues. The ends lost 5 bases at V and 5 bases at J; junction bases unmatched: 15. CDR3 DNA sequence: TGTGCCAGCAGTCCAGGGGGACTAGCGGGACCCAGGGGCCACAATGAGCAGTTCTTC. It specifies CASSPGGLAGPRGHNEQFF.

The chain couples TRBV30 to TRBJ1-2; D remains ambiguous. CDR1 GTSNPN and CDR2 SVGIG come from the germline V gene (reference sequence). The V gene lost 4 bases and the J gene lost 4 bases, with 10 bases spanning the gap. The CDR3 spans 12 residues. CDR3 sequence: CAWIGHSYGYTF. In DNA, the CDR3 is TGTGCCTGGATCGGGCACAGCTATGGCTACACCTTC.

This clonotype was detected ten times or more. J is TRBJ2-1 and V is TRBV2, with 14 bases fitting TRBD2. Trimming took 5 bases from V and 10 from J; bases not matched to a gene: 10. This CDR3 is 16 amino acids long. CDR1 and CDR2 from the germline V gene are SNHLY and FYNNEI. The CDR3, as DNA: TGTGCCAGCAGTCGCTCGGGACTAGCGGGAGAAAGGGAGCAGTTCTTC. Amino acid sequence: CASSRSGLAGEREQFF.